Listed below are T cell receptor beta chains from one sample, sequenced in a study of early T cells in non-severe SARS-CoV-2 infection. Each CDR3 protein gets one entry after TCRdb re-called the 5' RACE reads with MiXCR. The sample lists about 80,000 distinct CDR3 sequences, over 9.5% occurring once. Source material: whole blood. These receptors were obtained from an adult who was a healthcare worker with PCR-confirmed SARS-CoV-2 infection or an uninfected control (not recorded which). CDR3s leave out the opening cysteine and the closing phenylalanine or tryptophan.

>10|TRBV20-1|TRBJ1-2
SARNTDYGYT
>14|TRBV7-9|TRBJ2-3
ASSPGTARDTDTQY
>12|TRBV29-1|TRBJ2-7
SVSETGITYEQY
>14|TRBV2|TRBJ1-2
ASSLPRQGPNYGYT
>12|TRBV9|TRBJ2-7
ASSVRTGVSEQY
>11|TRBV10-3|TRBJ2-3
ATGRGNTDTQY
>12|TRBV29-1|TRBJ2-1
SVEWDRGQNEQF
>12|TRBV5-5|TRBJ1-2
ASSLQGNHYGYT
>9|TRBV28|TRBJ1-6
ASNRDSPLH
>13|TRBV3-1|TRBJ1-2
ASSQERQANYGYT